A single TCR beta chain is shown here with its context. Lacking the conserved final phenylalanine or tryptophan, this CDR3 likely reflects a read error. TCRdb itself ran the 5' RACE reads through MiXCR, one entry per CDR3 protein. The sample has 25,000 to 40,000 distinct CDR3 sequences, around 24% seen once. V gave up 0 bases and J gave up 4 bases, with 13 bases separating them. Germline assignment: CDR1 SGHNT and CDR2 YYREEE (reference sequence). This CDR3 contains 15 residues. Sequencing was carried out using memory CD4+ T cells sorted from blood. Documented subset: memory CD4+ T cells, CD4+CD45RO+CD25-. This receptor was taken from a female donor with breast cancer. V and J are TRBV5-4 and TRBJ1-2; no clear D gene. The CDR3 DNA reads TGTGCCAGCAGCTTGGCCTTCGGAGGAGGCTATGGCTACACCCTC. This gives the protein CASSLAFGGGYGYTL.